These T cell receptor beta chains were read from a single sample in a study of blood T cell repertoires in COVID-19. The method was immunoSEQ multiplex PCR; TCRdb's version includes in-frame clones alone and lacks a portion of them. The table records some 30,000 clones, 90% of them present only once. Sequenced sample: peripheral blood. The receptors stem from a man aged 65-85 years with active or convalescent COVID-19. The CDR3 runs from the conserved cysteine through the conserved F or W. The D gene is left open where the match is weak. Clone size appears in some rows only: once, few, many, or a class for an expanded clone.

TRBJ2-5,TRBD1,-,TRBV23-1,TGCGCCAGCAGTCGACTATTCCGACAGGGGGAAGAGAAGGCCCAGTACTTC,CASSRLFRQGEEKAQYF
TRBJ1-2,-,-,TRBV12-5,TGTGCTAGTGGTTTGGTACCGCCCACAAACTATGGCTACACCTTC,CASGLVPPTNYGYTF
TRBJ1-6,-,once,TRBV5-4,TGTGCCAGCAGCGAGAAATCAGGCGTCAGGGATTCACCCCTCCACTTT,CASSEKSGVRDSPLHF
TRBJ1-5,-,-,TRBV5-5,TGTGCCAGCAGCTTGGCCGGTGGCAATCAGCCCCAGCATTTT,CASSLAGGNQPQHF
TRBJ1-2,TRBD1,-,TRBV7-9,TGTGCCAGCAGCCCGGACAGGGGTGGCTACACCTTC,CASSPDRGGYTF
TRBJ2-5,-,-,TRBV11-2,TGTGCCAGCAGCCCGGTCCCGGGGACCCAGTACTTC,CASSPVPGTQYF
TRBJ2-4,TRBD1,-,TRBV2,TGTGCCAGCAGTCTCGAACAGGGGGCGGCCAAAAACATTCAGTACTTC,CASSLEQGAAKNIQYF
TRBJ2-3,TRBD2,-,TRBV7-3,TGTGCCAGCAGCTTAAGGGCTAGCGGGGGTGACTCCTCGCAGTATTTT,CASSLRASGGDSSQYF
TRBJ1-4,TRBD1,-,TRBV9,TGTGCCAGCAGCCCTACAGGGGGATCTACTAATGAAAAACTGTTTTTT,CASSPTGGSTNEKLFF
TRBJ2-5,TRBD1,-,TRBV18,TGTGCCAGCTCACCGGGGGACAGAGAGACCCAGTACTTC,CASSPGDRETQYF
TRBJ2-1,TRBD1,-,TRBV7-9,TGTGCCAGCAGAAATCCACCGGGACAGGGGAACAATGAGCAGTTCTTC,CASRNPPGQGNNEQFF
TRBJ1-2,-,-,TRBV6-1,TGTGCCAGCAGTTTATCGGCAGGGCCTAACTATGGCTACACCTTC,CASSLSAGPNYGYTF
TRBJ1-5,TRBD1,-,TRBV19,TGTGCCAGTAGTAGGAGGACGCCGGGACAGATTAGCAATCAGCCCCAGCATTTT,CASSRRTPGQISNQPQHF
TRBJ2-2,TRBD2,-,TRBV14,TGTGCCAGCAGGGCTAGCGGCACGAACACCGGGGAGCTGTTTTTT,CASRASGTNTGELFF
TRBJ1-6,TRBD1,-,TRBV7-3,TGTGCCAGCAGCTTACCAGGGGGTTCACCCCTCCACTTT,CASSLPGGSPLHF
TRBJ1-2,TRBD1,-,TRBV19,TGTGCCAGTAGTAGGGACAGGGCTGGCTACACCTTC,CASSRDRAGYTF
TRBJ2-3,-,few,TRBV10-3,TGTGCCATCAGCCCTAGCACAGATACGCAGTATTTT,CAISPSTDTQYF
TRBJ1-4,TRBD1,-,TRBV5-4,TGTGCCAGCAGCTTGGATCCTCCGGGACAGGGGGCTTCTGGTGAAAAACTGTTTTTT,CASSLDPPGQGASGEKLFF
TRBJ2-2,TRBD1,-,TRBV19,TGTGCCAGCGATAACAAGCTAACGGGACAGGGTAGGAGGACGAACACCGGGGAGCTGTTTTTT,CASDNKLTGQGRRTNTGELFF
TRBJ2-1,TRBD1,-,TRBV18,TGTGCCAGCTCACCCGGACAGGCTTGGAGTGAGCAGTTCTTC,CASSPGQAWSEQFF
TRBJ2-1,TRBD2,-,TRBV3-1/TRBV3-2,TGTGCCAGCAGCCCTAGCGGGGTACCACCTAAGCAGTTCTTC,CASSPSGVPPKQFF
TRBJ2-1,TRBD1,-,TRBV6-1,TGTGCCAGCAGTGGACAGGGGGCGGGATCCTACAATGAGCAGTTCTTC,CASSGQGAGSYNEQFF
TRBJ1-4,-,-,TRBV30,TGTGCCTGGTCGGACAGCTCACCGTCAAAACTGTTTTTT,CAWSDSSPSKLFF
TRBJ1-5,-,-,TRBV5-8,TGTGCCAGCAGCTCCGGACACCATAGCAATCAGCCCCAGCATTTT,CASSSGHHSNQPQHF
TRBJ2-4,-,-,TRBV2,TGTGCCAGCAGTCAAACAGGCGCCAAAAACATTCAGTACTTC,CASSQTGAKNIQYF
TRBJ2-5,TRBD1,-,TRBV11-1,TGTGCCAGCAGCAAAACCGGGACAGGTCCTGTGGAGACCCAGTACTTC,CASSKTGTGPVETQYF
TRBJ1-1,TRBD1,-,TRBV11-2,TGTGCCACCGAACAGGGGGCTGGGGAAGCTTTCTTT,CATEQGAGEAFF
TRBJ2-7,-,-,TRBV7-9,TGTGCCAGCAGCTTAGTACAGGACGCCTACGAGCAGTACTTC,CASSLVQDAYEQYF
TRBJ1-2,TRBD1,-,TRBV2,TGTGCCAGCAGCCAGGGGGGACAGGAGACCTATGGCTACACCTTC,CASSQGGQETYGYTF
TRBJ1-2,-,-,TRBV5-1,TGCGCCAGCAGCTTGGAAGGGGCAGCCTATGGCTACACCTTC,CASSLEGAAYGYTF
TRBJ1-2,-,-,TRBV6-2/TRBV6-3,TGTGCCAGCAGTTACTTTGAGGGCTATGGCTACACCTTC,CASSYFEGYGYTF
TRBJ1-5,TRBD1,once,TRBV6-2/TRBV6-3,TGTGCCAGCAGTCAGACAGGGGCGGCGGCCCAGCCCCAGCATTTT,CASSQTGAAAQPQHF
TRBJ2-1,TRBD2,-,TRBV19,TGTGCCAGTAGTATTCGAGCGGGGGGCCCGAGCGAGCAGTTCTTC,CASSIRAGGPSEQFF
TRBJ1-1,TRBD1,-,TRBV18,TGTGCCAGCTCACAAGGGACAGGCGCGAACACTGAAGCTTTCTTT,CASSQGTGANTEAFF
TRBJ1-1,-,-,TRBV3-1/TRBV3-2,TGTGCCAGCAGCCAAGAGGGGGGCACTGAAGCTTTCTTT,CASSQEGGTEAFF
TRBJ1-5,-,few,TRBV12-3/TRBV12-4,TGTGCCAGCACCTCGGGGGTCCGTCAGCCCCAGCATTTT,CASTSGVRQPQHF
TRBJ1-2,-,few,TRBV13,TGTGCCAGCAGCTCGGACGGCGGGGGCTATGGCTACACCTTC,CASSSDGGGYGYTF
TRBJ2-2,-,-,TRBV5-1,TGCGCCAGCAGCTTGGCACAGGGACCCACCGGGGAGCTGTTTTTT,CASSLAQGPTGELFF
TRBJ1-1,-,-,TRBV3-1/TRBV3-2,TGTGCCAGCAGTTCAGGGTGGGACACTGAAGCTTTCTTT,CASSSGWDTEAFF
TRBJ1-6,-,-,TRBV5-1,TGCGCCAGCAGCTTGGGAGGGATGGATAATTCACCCCTCCACTTT,CASSLGGMDNSPLHF
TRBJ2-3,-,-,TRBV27,TGTGCCAGCAGTTTGACGGCTAGCTGGAGCACAGATACGCAGTATTTT,CASSLTASWSTDTQYF
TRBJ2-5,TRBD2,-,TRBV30,TGTGCCTGGGCCGGGGGGGAGACCCAGTACTTC,CAWAGGETQYF
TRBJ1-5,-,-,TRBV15,TGTGCCACCAGCAGAGAAGGGGATCAGCCCCAGCATTTT,CATSREGDQPQHF
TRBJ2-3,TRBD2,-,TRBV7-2,TGTGCCAGCAGCAGTAGCGGGGGGGCAGGCGATACGCAGTATTTT,CASSSSGGAGDTQYF
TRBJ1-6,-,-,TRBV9,TGTGCCAGCAGCGCGCTGGGGGGACCGACCGACAGCTCACCCCTCCACTTT,CASSALGGPTDSSPLHF